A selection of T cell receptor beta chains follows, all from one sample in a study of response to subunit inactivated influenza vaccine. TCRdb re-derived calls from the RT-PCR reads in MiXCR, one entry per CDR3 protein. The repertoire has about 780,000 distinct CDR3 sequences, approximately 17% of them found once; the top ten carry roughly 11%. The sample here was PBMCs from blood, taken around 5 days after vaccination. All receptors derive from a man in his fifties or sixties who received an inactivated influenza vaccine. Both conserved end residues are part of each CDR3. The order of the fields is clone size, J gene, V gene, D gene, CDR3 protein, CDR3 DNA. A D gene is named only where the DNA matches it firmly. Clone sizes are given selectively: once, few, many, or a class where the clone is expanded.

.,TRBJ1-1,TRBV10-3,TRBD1,CAISDLSGGKTEAFF,TGTGCCATCAGTGATTTGTCAGGGGGCAAGACTGAAGCTTTCTTT
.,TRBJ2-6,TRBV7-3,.,CASSLFSGANVLTF,TGTGCCAGCAGCTTGTTCTCTGGGGCCAACGTCCTGACTTTC
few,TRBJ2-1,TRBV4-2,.,CASSQDLWGAAEQFF,TGTGCCAGCAGCCAAGATTTATGGGGGGCAGCTGAGCAGTTCTTC
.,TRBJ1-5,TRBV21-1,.,CASPNLVGSNQPQHF,TGTGCCAGCCCAAATTTGGTGGGTAGCAATCAGCCCCAGCATTTT
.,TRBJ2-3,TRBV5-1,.,CASSYTGTSTDTQYF,TGCGCCAGCAGCTACACCGGGACTAGCACAGATACGCAGTATTTT
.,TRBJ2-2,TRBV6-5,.,CASSYSIGNRGELFF,TGTGCCAGCAGTTACTCGATCGGGAATCGCGGGGAGCTGTTTTTT
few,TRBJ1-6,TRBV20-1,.,CSASRVGGSPLHF,TGCAGTGCTAGTCGTGTTGGGGGGTCACCCCTCCACTTT
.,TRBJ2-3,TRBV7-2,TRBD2,CASSSTRGLEDTQYF,TGTGCCAGCAGCTCCACCAGGGGACTAGAAGATACGCAGTATTTT
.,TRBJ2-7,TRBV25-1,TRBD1,CASSEGRTGRIYEQYF,TGTGCCAGCAGTGAAGGGAGGACAGGGCGAATCTACGAGCAGTACTTC
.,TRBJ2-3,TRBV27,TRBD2,CASSLGAGGIDTQYF,TGTGCCAGCAGTTTAGGGGCGGGAGGAATAGATACGCAGTATTTT
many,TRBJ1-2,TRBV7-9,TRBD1,CASSISTGIEPYGYTF,TGTGCCAGCAGCATTTCGACAGGGATCGAACCCTATGGCTACACCTTC
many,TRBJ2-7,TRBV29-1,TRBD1,CSGRDSAYEQYF,TGCAGCGGTAGGGACAGTGCCTACGAGCAGTACTTC
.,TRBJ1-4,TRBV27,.,CASSLSIGGSEKLFF,TGTGCCAGCAGTTTATCGATAGGGGGTAGTGAAAAACTGTTTTTT
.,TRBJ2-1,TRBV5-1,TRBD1,CAGSLRQGAGEQFF,TGCGCCGGCAGCTTGAGACAGGGGGCCGGTGAGCAGTTCTTC
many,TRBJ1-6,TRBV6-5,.,CASRMINSPLHF,TGTGCCAGCAGGATGATCAATTCACCCCTCCACTTT
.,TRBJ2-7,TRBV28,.,CASSWTVFISSYEQYF,TGTGCCAGCAGTTGGACAGTGTTTATCAGCTCCTACGAGCAGTACTTC
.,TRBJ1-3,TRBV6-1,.,CASSPGPLENTIYF,TGTGCCAGCAGTCCGGGACCGCTGGAAAACACCATATATTTT
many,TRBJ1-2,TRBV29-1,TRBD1,CSAAGGGYGYTF,TGCAGCGCCGCAGGGGGCGGCTATGGCTACACCTTC
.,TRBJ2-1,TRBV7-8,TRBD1,CASSFRDRGNEQFF,TGTGCCAGCAGCTTCCGGGACAGAGGGAATGAGCAGTTCTTC
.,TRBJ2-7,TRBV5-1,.,CASSGGGSMSYEQYF,TGCGCCAGCAGTGGGGGAGGTTCGATGTCCTACGAGCAGTACTTC
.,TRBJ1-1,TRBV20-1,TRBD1,CSAVDRDLRYPMNTEAFF,TGCAGTGCCGTAGACAGGGACCTCCGATACCCCATGAACACTGAAGCTTTCTTT
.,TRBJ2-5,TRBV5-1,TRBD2,CASSGGLAERETQYF,TGCGCCAGCAGCGGGGGACTAGCGGAGAGAGAGACCCAGTACTTC
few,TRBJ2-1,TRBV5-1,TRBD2,CASALDSGINEQFF,TGCGCCAGCGCCCTGGATAGCGGGATCAATGAGCAGTTCTTC
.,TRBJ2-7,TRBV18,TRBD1,CASSPPWGQGAYEQYF,TGTGCCAGCTCACCACCGTGGGGACAGGGGGCTTACGAGCAGTACTTC
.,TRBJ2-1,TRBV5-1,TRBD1,CASRWDRGTNEQFF,TGCGCCAGCAGATGGGACAGGGGAACCAATGAGCAGTTCTTC
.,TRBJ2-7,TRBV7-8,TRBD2,CASSLALAGESEQYF,TGTGCCAGCAGCTTAGCACTAGCGGGGGAAAGCGAGCAGTACTTC
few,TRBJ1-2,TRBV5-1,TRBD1,CASSPVTGGGYGYTF,TGCGCCAGCAGCCCCGTGACAGGGGGCGGCTATGGCTACACCTTC
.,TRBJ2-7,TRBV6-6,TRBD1,CASRYRGYEQYF,TGTGCCAGCAGATACAGGGGATACGAGCAGTACTTC
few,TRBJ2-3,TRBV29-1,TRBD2,CSVEPGLAYQSQDADTQYF,TGCAGCGTAGAACCGGGACTAGCATATCAATCCCAGGATGCAGATACGCAGTATTTT
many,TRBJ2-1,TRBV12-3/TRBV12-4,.,CASSLYGPLHEQFF,TGTGCCAGCAGCCTTTACGGGCCTCTACATGAGCAGTTCTTC
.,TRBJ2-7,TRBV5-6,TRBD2,CASSFSTLLARVGSGQYF,TGTGCCAGCAGCTTCTCCACTCTACTAGCGCGAGTTGGGTCTGGGCAGTACTTC
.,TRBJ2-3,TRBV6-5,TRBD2,CASSYFPGLAGRTTDTQYF,TGTGCCAGCAGTTACTTCCCGGGACTAGCGGGGAGAACCACAGATACGCAGTATTTT